One and the same sample provided the 10 T cell receptor beta chains below, sequenced in a study of blood T cell repertoires in COVID-19. The data were produced by immunoSEQ multiplex PCR, yet TCRdb's version contains in-frame clones alone and is incomplete. There are under 200,000 clones in the sample; 84% occur only once, and about 3.3% lies in the top ten. The sample was PBMCs or T cells enriched from blood (not recorded which). Receptors originate from a woman in her twenties or thirties who had been exposed to COVID-19.

This chain joins TRBV6-5 and TRBJ2-5; 8 nucleotides align to TRBD2. Germline V gene data show CDR1 as MNHEY and CDR2 as SVGAGI. The V gene end was trimmed by 7 bases and the J gene end by 4 bases; junction bases not matched to a gene: 8. The CDR3 consists of 14 residues. Here the CDR3 reads CASILGGAGETQYF. CDR3 DNA: TGTGCCAGCATACTCGGGGGGGCCGGAGAGACCCAGTACTTC.

This chain joins TRBV12-3 or TRBV12-4 and TRBJ1-4, with TRBD1 as a possible D gene (5 bases). There are 13 residues in the CDR3. V gave up 0 bases and J gave up 8 bases, with 7 bases separating them. DNA for the CDR3: TGTGCCAGCAGTTTAGCGGAGGGGGAAAAACTGTTTTTT. This gives the protein CASSLAEGEKLFF.

This clone appeared many times. This chain connects TRBV7-9 to TRBJ1-2; possible D gene TRBD1, 6 bases. CDR3 size: 15 residues. The V and J ends lost 6 bases and 0 bases respectively, with 14 bases between them. The germline CDR1 and CDR2 sequences are SEHNR and FQNEAQ (reference sequence). Here the CDR3 reads CASRPLTGANYGYTF. The DNA of the CDR3 is TGTGCCAGCAGACCATTGACAGGAGCTAACTATGGCTACACCTTC.

The chain combines TRBV19 with TRBJ2-2; TRBD1 matches 9 bases. The CDR3 contains 15 residues. Germline CDR1 reads LNHDA; CDR2 reads SQIVND (reference sequence). Losses at the gene ends were 3 bases for V and 6 bases for J; bases not matched to a gene: 5. This chain's CDR3 is CASSIWGQGSGELFF. Here the CDR3 DNA reads TGTGCCAGTAGTATCTGGGGACAGGGTTCCGGGGAGCTGTTTTTT.

The rearrangement joins TRBV19 to TRBJ1-6, with D unclear. There are 15 residues in the CDR3. V dropped 3 bases and J dropped 1 base, with 7 bases sitting between them. Germline CDR1 is LNHDA and CDR2 is SQIVND (reference sequence). The DNA for the CDR3 is TGTGCCAGTAGTATCGGGAGGTCCTATAATTCACCCCTCCACTTT. Protein: CASSIGRSYNSPLHF. The full variable domain, in which reference TRBV19 and TRBJ1-6 provide the parts outside the CDR3, is DGGITQSPKYLFRKEGQNVTLSCEQNLNHDAMYWYRQDPGQGLRLIYYSQIVNDFQKGDIAEGYSVSREKKESFPLTVTSAQKNPTAFYLCASSIGRSYNSPLHFGNGTRLTVT.

This chain connects TRBV3-1 (or the pseudogene TRBV3-2) to TRBJ1-5; 8 bases fit TRBD1. Germline V gene lookup returns CDR1 LGHDT and CDR2 YNNKEL (reference sequence). Losses at the gene ends were 4 bases for V and 6 bases for J; bases not matched to a gene: 5. The CDR3 spans 14 residues. The DNA of the CDR3 is TGTGCCAGCAGCCCCGGGACAGGCCGTCAGCCCCAGCATTTT. Its protein is CASSPGTGRQPQHF.

Here the CDR3 reads CASSDSSGQGGGYTF. The CDR3 DNA sequence: TGTGCCAGCAGTGACTCGTCGGGACAGGGGGGAGGCTACACCTTC. The chain employs TRBV6-4 and TRBJ1-2; 11 bases line up with TRBD1. CDR1 and CDR2 (germline): MRHNA, SNTAGT. The CDR3 runs 15 residues. V trimming: 0 bases; J trimming: 8 bases; junction bases outside the gene matches: 5.

The rearrangement uses TRBV10-3 and TRBJ1-1; D gene unclear. Germline lookup yields CDR1 ENHRY and CDR2 SYGVKD. The CDR3 totals 17 residues. Trimming removed 2 bases from V and 1 base from J, with 17 bases in between. The CDR3 here is CAISEPNFDIENTEAFF. The CDR3 DNA follows: TGTGCCATCAGTGAGCCAAATTTCGACATAGAGAACACTGAAGCTTTCTTT.

This clone was recorded once. One junction end does not reproduce the germline sequence, and a read error may be involved. J is TRBJ1-2 and V is TRBV7-2, with D perhaps TRBD1 (5 bases). Germline V gives CDR1 SGHTA, CDR2 FQGNSA. This CDR3 spans 13 amino acids. This chain's CDR3 is CASSLGDSGRVSF. The DNA for the CDR3 is TGTGCCAGCAGCTTAGGAGACAGCGGGCGAGTGTCATTC.

The chain has TRBV24-1 and TRBJ2-2, with TRBD1 matching 8 bases. There are 16 residues in the CDR3. The J segment lost 2 bases and the V segment lost 7 bases, leaving 8 bases of the junction unmatched. The germline gives CDR1 KGHDR, CDR2 SFDVKD. The CDR3 sequence is CATRVEGTGNTGELFF. CDR3 bases: TGTGCCACCAGGGTCGAAGGGACAGGAAACACCGGGGAGCTGTTTTTT.